A selection of T cell receptor beta chains follows, all from one sample in a study of CD8+ T cells in alopecia areata. Sequencing was performed with immunoSEQ multiplex PCR; in TCRdb, only in-frame clones are kept and a portion is missing. The profile shows under 350,000 clones, 55% to 70% of them singletons. The sample here was CD4+ T cells sorted from blood, taken at week 24, from a patient treated with tofacitinib. All receptors come from a human donor with alopecia areata. Each CDR3 is given with its conserved first and last residue. D genes are given only for firm matches. Size tells how often a clone was seen (once, few, many) or the class of an expanded clone, and some rows leave it out.

J: TRBJ2-1
size: NA
D: NA
V: TRBV7-2
DNA: TGTGCCAGCAGCCCTTTCTCGGGACGAGTGTATGAGCAGTTCTTC
CDR3: CASSPFSGRVYEQFF

J: TRBJ2-3
size: NA
D: TRBD1
V: TRBV27
DNA: TGTGCCAGCAGTGACAGGGCCAGCACAGATACGCAGTATTTT
CDR3: CASSDRASTDTQYF

J: TRBJ1-2
size: NA
D: NA
V: TRBV30
DNA: TGTGCCGGACGTCGGGACCGCTATGGCTACACCTTC
CDR3: CAGRRDRYGYTF

J: TRBJ2-3
size: NA
D: TRBD2
V: TRBV4-1
DNA: TGCGCCAGCAGCCACCTTCTAGCGGGGGAGAGCACAGATACGCAGTATTTT
CDR3: CASSHLLAGESTDTQYF

J: TRBJ2-2
size: NA
D: TRBD1
V: TRBV7-9
DNA: TGTGCCAGCAGCTCCTACCGGGGACAGGGTTTTCACACCGGGGAGCTGTTTTTT
CDR3: CASSSYRGQGFHTGELFF

J: TRBJ1-4
size: few
D: NA
V: TRBV29-1
DNA: TGCAGCGTTGCGAGGGCTAATGAAAAACTGTTTTTT
CDR3: CSVARANEKLFF

J: TRBJ2-7
size: NA
D: TRBD2
V: TRBV5-1
DNA: TGCGCCAGCAGCTTGAGTAGCGGGGGCTACGAGCAGTACTTC
CDR3: CASSLSSGGYEQYF

J: TRBJ1-6
size: NA
D: NA
V: TRBV27
DNA: TGTGCCAGCCACTACGGCAGGGGTAATTCACCCCTCCACTTT
CDR3: CASHYGRGNSPLHF

J: TRBJ2-5
size: once
D: TRBD2
V: TRBV11-2
DNA: TGTGCCAGCAGCTCTCTACTAGCGTCCCAAGAGACCCAGTACTTC
CDR3: CASSSLLASQETQYF

J: TRBJ2-7
size: NA
D: NA
V: TRBV5-1
DNA: TGCGCCAGCGGCGGACAGGGAGGGTACGAGCAGTACTTC
CDR3: CASGGQGGYEQYF

J: TRBJ2-7
size: NA
D: NA
V: TRBV27
DNA: TGTGCCAGCAGTCCAAAGAAGGGCTACGAGCAGTACTTC
CDR3: CASSPKKGYEQYF

J: TRBJ2-1
size: once
D: NA
V: TRBV4-1
DNA: TGCGCCAGCAGCCAAGATCGGCGGCGGCAGAGTGGTATCAATGAGCAGTTCTTC
CDR3: CASSQDRRRQSGINEQFF

J: TRBJ2-1
size: NA
D: TRBD2
V: TRBV5-1
DNA: TGCGCCAGCAGCCAAGGACTAGCGGGCTACAATGAGCAGTTCTTC
CDR3: CASSQGLAGYNEQFF

J: TRBJ1-2
size: NA
D: TRBD1
V: TRBV9
DNA: TGTGCCAGCAGCCTCCGAGGACAGGGTTATGGCTACACCTTC
CDR3: CASSLRGQGYGYTF

J: TRBJ2-7
size: NA
D: NA
V: TRBV30
DNA: TGTGCCTGGGATGCACAGGGGAGGAGCGAGCAGTACTTC
CDR3: CAWDAQGRSEQYF

J: TRBJ2-3
size: once
D: TRBD2
V: TRBV5-1
DNA: TGCGCCAGCAGCTTGGAAAGGACTAGCGATGCAGATACGCAGTATTTT
CDR3: CASSLERTSDADTQYF

J: TRBJ2-2
size: NA
D: NA
V: TRBV30
DNA: TGTGCCTGGAGTGTACGAAGAACTAGTTTGAGCACCGGGGAGCTGTTTTTT
CDR3: CAWSVRRTSLSTGELFF

J: TRBJ1-1
size: NA
D: NA
V: TRBV5-1
DNA: TGCGCCAGCAGCTTAAGGGAAATCGACACTGAAGCTTTCTTT
CDR3: CASSLREIDTEAFF

J: TRBJ1-1
size: NA
D: NA
V: TRBV5-4
DNA: TGTGCCAGCAGCTCTCCCGCATCGAACACTGAAGCTTTCTTT
CDR3: CASSSPASNTEAFF

J: TRBJ2-5
size: NA
D: NA
V: TRBV29-1
DNA: TGCAGCGCCTCCCCCGGGCAAGAGACCCAGTACTTC
CDR3: CSASPGQETQYF

J: TRBJ2-4
size: once
D: TRBD1
V: TRBV7-2
DNA: TGTGCCAGCAGCTCTACCGGGACAGGGAAAAACATTCAGTACTTC
CDR3: CASSSTGTGKNIQYF

J: TRBJ2-5
size: NA
D: NA
V: TRBV7-2
DNA: TGTGCCAGCAGCTTACTATCGGGGGAGACCCAGTACTTC
CDR3: CASSLLSGETQYF

J: TRBJ1-2
size: few
D: NA
V: TRBV5-1
DNA: TGCGCCAGCAGCTTGGGGCAACAGGTGACCTATGGCTACACCTTC
CDR3: CASSLGQQVTYGYTF

J: TRBJ2-7
size: NA
D: NA
V: TRBV4-1
DNA: TGCGCCAGCAGCCAAGTTGACGGGGGCTACGAGCAGTACTTC
CDR3: CASSQVDGGYEQYF

J: TRBJ2-5
size: NA
D: TRBD2
V: TRBV6-5
DNA: TGTGCCAGCGGGGGGGAAGAGACCCAGTACTTC
CDR3: CASGGEETQYF

J: TRBJ2-7
size: few
D: NA
V: TRBV27
DNA: TGTGCCAGCAGTTACCGGAGGGAGCAGTACTTC
CDR3: CASSYRREQYF

J: TRBJ1-2
size: NA
D: NA
V: TRBV25-1
DNA: TGTGCCAGCAGTGAATCCGAGCGGCCCGGGAGAGGCTACACCTTC
CDR3: CASSESERPGRGYTF

J: TRBJ2-1
size: NA
D: TRBD2
V: TRBV7-2
DNA: TGTGCCAGCAGCTTTAGGACTAGCGGATACAATGAGCAGTTCTTC
CDR3: CASSFRTSGYNEQFF

J: TRBJ1-2
size: once
D: TRBD1
V: TRBV27
DNA: TGTGCCAGCACCCGGACAGGGCTAGGCCCCTATGGCTACACCTTC
CDR3: CASTRTGLGPYGYTF

J: TRBJ2-7
size: NA
D: TRBD1
V: TRBV5-1
DNA: TGCGCCAGCACCCTGGGACAGGGGAGGCCCGAGCAGTACTTC
CDR3: CASTLGQGRPEQYF

J: TRBJ2-3
size: NA
D: NA
V: TRBV2
DNA: TGTGCCAGCAGTGGTTTTGGGGCAGATACGCAGTATTTT
CDR3: CASSGFGADTQYF

J: TRBJ2-1
size: NA
D: NA
V: TRBV30
DNA: TGTGCCTGGAGTGCCTCTGCGGGCCAGCAGTTCTTC
CDR3: CAWSASAGQQFF

J: TRBJ1-1
size: NA
D: NA
V: TRBV5-1
DNA: TGCGCCAGCAGCTTGGCGACAGTGCAGGGGAGTACTGAAGCTTTCTTT
CDR3: CASSLATVQGSTEAFF

J: TRBJ1-2
size: few
D: NA
V: TRBV7-2
DNA: TGTGCCAGCACCCCGCTCAACTATGGCTACACCTTC
CDR3: CASTPLNYGYTF

J: TRBJ2-5
size: NA
D: TRBD1
V: TRBV30
DNA: TGTGCCTGGAGTACCCGGACAGGAGCAGAGACCCAGTACTTC
CDR3: CAWSTRTGAETQYF

J: TRBJ2-5
size: NA
D: TRBD1
V: TRBV29-1
DNA: TGCAGCGTTGCCGGGACAGGGCTACAAGAGACCCAGTACTTC
CDR3: CSVAGTGLQETQYF

J: TRBJ2-3
size: once
D: NA
V: TRBV30
DNA: TGTGCCTGGAGTGCCGGGCCCACAGATACGCAGTATTTT
CDR3: CAWSAGPTDTQYF

J: TRBJ2-7
size: NA
D: NA
V: TRBV30
DNA: TGTGCCTGGAGTAAGGGTTACGAGCAGTACTTC
CDR3: CAWSKGYEQYF

J: TRBJ1-6
size: NA
D: NA
V: TRBV5-4
DNA: TGTGCCAGCAGCTTGGTAGGGGGACGGCTAAATTCACCCCTCCACTTT
CDR3: CASSLVGGRLNSPLHF